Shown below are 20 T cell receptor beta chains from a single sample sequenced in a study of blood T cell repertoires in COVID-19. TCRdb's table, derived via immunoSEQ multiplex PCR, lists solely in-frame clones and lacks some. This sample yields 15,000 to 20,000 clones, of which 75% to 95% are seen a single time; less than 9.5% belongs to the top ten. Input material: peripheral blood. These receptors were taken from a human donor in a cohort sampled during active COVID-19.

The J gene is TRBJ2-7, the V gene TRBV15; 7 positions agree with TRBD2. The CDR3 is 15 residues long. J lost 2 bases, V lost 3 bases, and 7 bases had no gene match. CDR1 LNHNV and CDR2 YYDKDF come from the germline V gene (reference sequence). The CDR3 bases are TGTGCCACCAGCAGGGGAAAGGGACTAACCTACGAGCAGTACTTC. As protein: CATSRGKGLTYEQYF.

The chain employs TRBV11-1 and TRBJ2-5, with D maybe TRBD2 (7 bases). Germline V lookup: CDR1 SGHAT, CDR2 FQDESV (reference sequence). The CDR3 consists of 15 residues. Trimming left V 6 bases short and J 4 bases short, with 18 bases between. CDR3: CASSKSRGARETQYF. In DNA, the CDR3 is TGTGCCAGCAGTAAAAGCCGGGGGGCGAGAGAGACCCAGTACTTC.

DNA for the CDR3: TGTGCCACCAGCAGAGGGCTAGTAGAGGGGCAGTTCTTC. Amino acids: CATSRGLVEGQFF. The rearrangement links TRBV15 to TRBJ2-1; a possible D gene is TRBD2 (5 bases). Trimming removed 1 base at V and 12 bases at J, with 13 bases between. CDR3 length: 13 amino acids. Germline values: CDR1 LNHNV, CDR2 YYDKDF (reference sequence). Using reference TRBV15 and TRBJ2-1 for the parts outside the CDR3, the full variable domain is DAMVIQNPRYQVTQFGKPVTLSCSQTLNHNVMYWYQQKSSQAPKLLFHYYDKDFNNEADTPDNFQSRRPNTSFCFLDIRSPGLGDTAMYLCATSRGLVEGQFFGPGTRLTVL.

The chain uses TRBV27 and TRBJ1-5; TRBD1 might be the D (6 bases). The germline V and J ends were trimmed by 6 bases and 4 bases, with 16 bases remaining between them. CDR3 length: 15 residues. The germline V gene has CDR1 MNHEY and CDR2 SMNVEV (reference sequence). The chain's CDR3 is CASRLRGIGNQPQHF. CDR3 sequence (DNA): TGTGCCAGCAGGCTCAGGGGAATTGGGAATCAGCCCCAGCATTTT.

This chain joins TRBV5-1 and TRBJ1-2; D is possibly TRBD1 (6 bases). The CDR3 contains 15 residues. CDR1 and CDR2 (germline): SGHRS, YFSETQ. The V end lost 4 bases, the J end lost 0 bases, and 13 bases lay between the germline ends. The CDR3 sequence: CASSLRTAPNYGYTF. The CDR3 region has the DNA TGCGCCAGCAGCCTACGGACAGCACCTAACTATGGCTACACCTTC.

This chain's CDR3 is CATSRDRTGTGNTIYF. The CDR3 nucleotides read TGTGCCACCAGCAGAGACCGGACAGGGACTGGAAACACCATATATTTT. The J gene is TRBJ1-3, the V gene TRBV15, with TRBD1 identical over 8 bases. The CDR3 sequence is 16 residues long. Germline CDR1 LNHNV, CDR2 YYDKDF (reference sequence). V trimming: 0 bases; J trimming: 2 bases; junction bases outside the gene matches: 3. Based on the CDR3 plus reference TRBV15 and TRBJ1-3, the full variable domain is DAMVIQNPRYQVTQFGKPVTLSCSQTLNHNVMYWYQQKSSQAPKLLFHYYDKDFNNEADTPDNFQSRRPNTSFCFLDIRSPGLGDTAMYLCATSRDRTGTGNTIYFGEGSWLTVV.

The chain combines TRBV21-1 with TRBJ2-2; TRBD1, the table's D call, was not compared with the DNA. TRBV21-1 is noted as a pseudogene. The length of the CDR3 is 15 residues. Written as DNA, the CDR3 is TGTGCCAGCAGCACCGACAGGGGGGGCACCGGGGAGCTGTTTTTT. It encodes CASSTDRGGTGELFF.

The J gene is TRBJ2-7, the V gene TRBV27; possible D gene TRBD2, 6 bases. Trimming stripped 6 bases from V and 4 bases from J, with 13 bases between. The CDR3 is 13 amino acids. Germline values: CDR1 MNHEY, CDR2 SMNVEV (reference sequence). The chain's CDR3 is CASRLSGGYEQYF. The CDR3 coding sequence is TGTGCCAGCAGGCTATCAGGAGGGTACGAGCAGTACTTC.

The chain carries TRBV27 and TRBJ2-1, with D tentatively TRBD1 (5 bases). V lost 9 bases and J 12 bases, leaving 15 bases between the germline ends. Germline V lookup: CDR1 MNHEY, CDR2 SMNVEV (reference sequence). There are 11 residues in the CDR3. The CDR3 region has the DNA TGTGCCAGTAGGCAGGGTTTGAGGCAGTTCTTC. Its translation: CASRQGLRQFF.

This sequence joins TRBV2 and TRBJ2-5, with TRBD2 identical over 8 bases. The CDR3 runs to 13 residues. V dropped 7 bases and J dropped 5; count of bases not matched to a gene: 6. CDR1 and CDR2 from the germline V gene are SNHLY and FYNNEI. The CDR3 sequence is CASTGLARETQYF. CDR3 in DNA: TGTGCCAGCACTGGACTAGCACGGGAGACCCAGTACTTC.

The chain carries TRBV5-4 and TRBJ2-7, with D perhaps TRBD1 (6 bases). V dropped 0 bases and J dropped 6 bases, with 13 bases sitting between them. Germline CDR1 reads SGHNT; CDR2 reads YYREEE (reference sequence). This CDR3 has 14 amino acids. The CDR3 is CASSLGQAPREQYF. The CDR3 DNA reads TGTGCCAGCAGCTTGGGACAGGCCCCACGCGAGCAGTACTTC.

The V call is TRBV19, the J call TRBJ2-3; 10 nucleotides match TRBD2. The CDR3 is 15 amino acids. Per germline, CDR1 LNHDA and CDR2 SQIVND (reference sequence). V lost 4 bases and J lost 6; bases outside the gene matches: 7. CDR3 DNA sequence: TGTGCCAGTAGTAGGAGGAGCGGGGGGGCCGATACGCAGTATTTT. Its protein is CASSRRSGGADTQYF.

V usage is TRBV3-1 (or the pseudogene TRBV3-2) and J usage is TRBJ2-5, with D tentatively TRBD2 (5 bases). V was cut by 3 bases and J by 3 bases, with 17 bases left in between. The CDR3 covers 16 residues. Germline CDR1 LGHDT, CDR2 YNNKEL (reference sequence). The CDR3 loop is CASSHPSKADEETQYF. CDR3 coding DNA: TGTGCCAGCAGCCACCCCTCGAAAGCGGATGAAGAGACCCAGTACTTC.

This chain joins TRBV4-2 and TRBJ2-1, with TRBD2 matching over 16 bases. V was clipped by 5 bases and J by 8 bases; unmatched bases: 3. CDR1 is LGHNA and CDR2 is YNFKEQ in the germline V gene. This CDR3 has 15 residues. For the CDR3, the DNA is TGTGCCAGCAGCGGGACTAGCGGGAGGGTGGATGAGCAGTTCTTC. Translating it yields CASSGTSGRVDEQFF.

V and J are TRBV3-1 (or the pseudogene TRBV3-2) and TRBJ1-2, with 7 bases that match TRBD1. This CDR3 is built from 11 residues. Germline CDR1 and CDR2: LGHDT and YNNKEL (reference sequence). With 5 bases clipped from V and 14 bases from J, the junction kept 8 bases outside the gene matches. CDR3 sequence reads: CASSSGTAGTF. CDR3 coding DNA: TGTGCCAGCAGCTCTGGGACAGCAGGTACCTTC.

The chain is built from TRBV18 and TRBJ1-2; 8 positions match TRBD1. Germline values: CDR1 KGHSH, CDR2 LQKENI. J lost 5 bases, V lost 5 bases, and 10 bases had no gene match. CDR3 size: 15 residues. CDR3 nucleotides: TGTGCCAGCTCAACCCCCCGGACAGGGATTTATGGCTACACCTTC. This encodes CASSTPRTGIYGYTF.

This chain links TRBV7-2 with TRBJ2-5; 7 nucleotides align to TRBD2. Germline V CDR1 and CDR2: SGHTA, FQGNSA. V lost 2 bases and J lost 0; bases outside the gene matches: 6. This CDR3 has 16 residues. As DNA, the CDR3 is TGTGCCAGCAGCTTAAATCGCGGGGGATACCAAGAGACCCAGTACTTC. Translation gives CASSLNRGGYQETQYF.

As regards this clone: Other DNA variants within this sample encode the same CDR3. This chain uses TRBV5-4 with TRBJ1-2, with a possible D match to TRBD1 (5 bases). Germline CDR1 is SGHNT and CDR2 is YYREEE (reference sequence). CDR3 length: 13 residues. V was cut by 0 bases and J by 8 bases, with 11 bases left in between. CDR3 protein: CASSLVGGDGYTF. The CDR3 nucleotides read TGTGCCAGCAGCTTGGTCGGGGGGGACGGCTACACCTTC. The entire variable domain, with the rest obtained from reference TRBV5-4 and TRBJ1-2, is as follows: ETGVTQSPTHLIKTRGQQVTLRCSSQSGHNTVSWYQQALGQGPQFIFQYYREEENGRGNFPPRFSGLQFPNYSSELNVNALELDDSALYLCASSLVGGDGYTFGSGTRLTVV.

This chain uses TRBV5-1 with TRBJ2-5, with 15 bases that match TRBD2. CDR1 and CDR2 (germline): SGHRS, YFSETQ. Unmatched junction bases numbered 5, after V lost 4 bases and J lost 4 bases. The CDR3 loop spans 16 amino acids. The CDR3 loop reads CASSTRTSGRAETQYF. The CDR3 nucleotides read TGCGCCAGCAGCACCCGGACTAGCGGGAGGGCAGAGACCCAGTACTTC.

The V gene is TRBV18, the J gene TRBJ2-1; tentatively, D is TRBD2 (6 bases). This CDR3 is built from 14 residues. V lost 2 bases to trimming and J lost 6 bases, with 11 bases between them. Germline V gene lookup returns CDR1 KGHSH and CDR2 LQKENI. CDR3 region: CASSPGASANEQFF. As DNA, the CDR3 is TGTGCCAGCTCACCAGGGGCTAGCGCCAATGAGCAGTTCTTC. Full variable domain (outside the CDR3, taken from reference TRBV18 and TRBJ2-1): NAGVMQNPRHLVRRRGQEARLRCSPMKGHSHVYWYRQLPEEGLKFMVYLQKENIIDESGMPKERFSAEFPKEGPSILRIQQVVRGDSAAYFCASSPGASANEQFFGPGTRLTVL.